The present entry profiles one T cell receptor beta chain with its context. No antigen is known for it. Mismatch with germline at one junction end may stem from a read error. The data are from a study of post-analysis software for immune sequencing data. Overall study findings and caveats: Higher frequency in patients than in controls was seen for about five TRBV segments, with TRBV5-6, TRBV5-1 and TRBV20-1 among them.

CDR3 length: 13 residues. Sequencing libraries made from TCR beta cDNA carried unique molecular identifiers. MiXCR, applied by TCRdb to the PCR reads, yields one record per CDR3 protein. The sample includes hundreds of thousands of distinct CDR3 sequences, 25% to 30% seen only once; the top ten take about 0.5%. Sequencing used blood. The clonotype originates from a girl aged 5 to 17 with multiple sclerosis. The V and J genes are TRBV12-3 or TRBV12-4 and TRBJ2-5; 8 bases map to TRBD1. The tail of the sequence fits TRBJ2-7 better, so the J call may be wrong. CDR3 region: CAGSLGGQGEQYF. CDR3 DNA: TGTGCCGGCAGTTTGGGTGGACAGGGCGAGCAGTACTTC.